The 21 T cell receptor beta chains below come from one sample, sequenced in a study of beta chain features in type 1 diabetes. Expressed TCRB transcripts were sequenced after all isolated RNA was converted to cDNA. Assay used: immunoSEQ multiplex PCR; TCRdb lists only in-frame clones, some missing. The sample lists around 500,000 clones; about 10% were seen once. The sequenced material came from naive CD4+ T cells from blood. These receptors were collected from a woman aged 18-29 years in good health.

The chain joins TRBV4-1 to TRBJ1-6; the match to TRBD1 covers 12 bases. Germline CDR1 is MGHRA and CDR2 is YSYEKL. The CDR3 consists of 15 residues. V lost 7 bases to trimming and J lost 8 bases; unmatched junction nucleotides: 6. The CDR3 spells CASTKGQGAYSPLHF. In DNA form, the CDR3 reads TGCGCCAGCACCAAGGGACAGGGGGCTTATTCACCCCTCCACTTT.

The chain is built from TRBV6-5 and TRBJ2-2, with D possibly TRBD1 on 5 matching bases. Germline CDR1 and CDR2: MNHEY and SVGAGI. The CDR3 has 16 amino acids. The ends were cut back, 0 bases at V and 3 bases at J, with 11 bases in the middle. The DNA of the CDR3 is TGTGCCAGCAGTTACTCGCTCAGGGTGGACACCGGGGAGCTGTTTTTT. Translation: CASSYSLRVDTGELFF.

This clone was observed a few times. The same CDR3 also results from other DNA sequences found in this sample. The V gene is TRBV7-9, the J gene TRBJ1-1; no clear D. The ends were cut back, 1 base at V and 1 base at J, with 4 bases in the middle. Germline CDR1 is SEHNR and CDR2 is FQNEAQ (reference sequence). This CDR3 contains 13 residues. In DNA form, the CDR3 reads TGTGCCAGCAGCTTAGAGCCGAACACTGAAGCTTTCTTT. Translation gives CASSLEPNTEAFF.

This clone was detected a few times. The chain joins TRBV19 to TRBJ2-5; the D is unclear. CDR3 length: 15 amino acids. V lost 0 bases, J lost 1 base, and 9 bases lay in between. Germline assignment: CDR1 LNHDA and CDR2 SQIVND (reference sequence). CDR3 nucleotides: TGTGCCAGTAGTATAGATCGTGGAGTCCAAGAGACCCAGTACTTC. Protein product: CASSIDRGVQETQYF.

CDR3 bases: TGTGCCACCATCCCCCTAGGGCTCAATCAGCCCCAGCATTTT. Protein product: CATIPLGLNQPQHF. The chain employs TRBV7-9 and TRBJ1-5, with unresolved D. In germline, CDR1 is SEHNR, CDR2 FQNEAQ (reference sequence). The CDR3 totals 14 residues. V lost 10 bases and J 3 bases, leaving 16 bases between the germline ends. Drawing the rest from reference TRBV7-9 and TRBJ1-5, the complete variable domain is DTGVSQNPRHKITKRGQNVTFRCDPISEHNRLYWYRQTLGQGPEFLTYFQNEAQLEKSRLLSDRFSAERPKGSFSTLEIQRTEQGDSAMYLCATIPLGLNQPQHFGDGTRLSIL.

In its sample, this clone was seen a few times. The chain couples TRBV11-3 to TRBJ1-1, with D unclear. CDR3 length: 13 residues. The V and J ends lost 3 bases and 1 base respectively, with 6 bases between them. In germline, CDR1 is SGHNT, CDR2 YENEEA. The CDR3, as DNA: TGTGCCAGCAGCTTGACAAGGAACACTGAAGCTTTCTTT. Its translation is CASSLTRNTEAFF. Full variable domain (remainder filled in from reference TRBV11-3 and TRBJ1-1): EAGVVQSPRYKIIEKKQPVAFWCNPISGHNTLYWYLQNLGQGPELLIRYENEEAVDDSQLPKDRFSAERLKGVDSTLKIQPAELGDSAVYLCASSLTRNTEAFFGQGTRLTVV.

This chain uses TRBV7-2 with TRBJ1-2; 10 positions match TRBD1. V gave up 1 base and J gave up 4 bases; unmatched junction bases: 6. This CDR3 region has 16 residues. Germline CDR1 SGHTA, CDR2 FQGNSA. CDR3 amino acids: CASSLVSGQGIYGYTF. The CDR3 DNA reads TGTGCCAGCAGCTTAGTCTCGGGACAGGGGATCTATGGCTACACCTTC.

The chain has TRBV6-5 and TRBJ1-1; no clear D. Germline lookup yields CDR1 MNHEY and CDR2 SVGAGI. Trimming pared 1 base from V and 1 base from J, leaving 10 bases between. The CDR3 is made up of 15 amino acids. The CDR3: CASSYYPSGNTEAFF. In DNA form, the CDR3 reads TGTGCCAGCAGTTACTATCCGTCGGGGAACACTGAAGCTTTCTTT.

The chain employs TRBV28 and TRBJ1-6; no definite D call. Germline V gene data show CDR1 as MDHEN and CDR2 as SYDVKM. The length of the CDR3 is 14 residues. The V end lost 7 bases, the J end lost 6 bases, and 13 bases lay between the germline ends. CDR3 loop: CASTSGSSNSPLHF. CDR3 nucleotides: TGTGCCAGCACCTCCGGCTCGAGTAATTCACCCCTCCACTTT.

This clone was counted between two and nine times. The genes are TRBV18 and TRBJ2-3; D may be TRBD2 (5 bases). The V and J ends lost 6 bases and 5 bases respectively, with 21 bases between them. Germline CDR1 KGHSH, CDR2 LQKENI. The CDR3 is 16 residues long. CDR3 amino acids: CASSHGMSQRGDTQYF. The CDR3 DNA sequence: TGTGCCAGCTCCCACGGGATGTCCCAACGAGGAGATACGCAGTATTTT.

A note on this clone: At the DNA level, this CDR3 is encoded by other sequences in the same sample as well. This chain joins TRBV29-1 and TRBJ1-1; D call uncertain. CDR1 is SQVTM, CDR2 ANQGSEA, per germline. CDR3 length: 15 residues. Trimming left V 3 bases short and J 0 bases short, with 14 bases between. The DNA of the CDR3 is TGCAGCGTTGAGAGGCGGGCCCGTCTGAACACTGAAGCTTTCTTT. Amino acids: CSVERRARLNTEAFF.

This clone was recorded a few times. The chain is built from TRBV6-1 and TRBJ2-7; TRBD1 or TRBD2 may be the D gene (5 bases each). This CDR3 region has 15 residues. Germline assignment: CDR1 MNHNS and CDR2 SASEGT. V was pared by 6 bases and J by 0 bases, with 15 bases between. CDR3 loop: CASRLWGFISYEQYV. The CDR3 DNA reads TGTGCCAGCAGGTTGTGGGGGTTTATCTCCTACGAGCAGTACGTC.

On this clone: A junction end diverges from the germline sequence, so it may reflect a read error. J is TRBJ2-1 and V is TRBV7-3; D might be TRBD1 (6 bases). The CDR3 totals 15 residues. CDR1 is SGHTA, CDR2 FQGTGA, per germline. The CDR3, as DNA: TGTGCCAGCAGCCCAACCGGGACAAGAGCCAATGTGCAGTTCTTC. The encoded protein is CASSPTGTRANVQFF.

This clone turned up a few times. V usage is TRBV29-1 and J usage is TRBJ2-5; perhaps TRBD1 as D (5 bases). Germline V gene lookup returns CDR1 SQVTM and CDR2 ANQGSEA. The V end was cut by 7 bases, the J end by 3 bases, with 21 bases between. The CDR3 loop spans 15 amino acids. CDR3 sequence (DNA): TGCAGCGCTACCCCGAGACAGAGAACAAAAGAGACCCAGTACTTC. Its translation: CSATPRQRTKETQYF.

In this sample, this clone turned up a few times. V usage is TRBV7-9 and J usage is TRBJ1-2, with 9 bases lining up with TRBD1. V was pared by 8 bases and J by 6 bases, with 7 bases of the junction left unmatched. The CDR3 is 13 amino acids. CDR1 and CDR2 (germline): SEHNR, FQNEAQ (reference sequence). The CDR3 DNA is TGTGCCAGCTCGGGACAGGGTAGCGATGGCTACACCTTC. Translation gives CASSGQGSDGYTF.

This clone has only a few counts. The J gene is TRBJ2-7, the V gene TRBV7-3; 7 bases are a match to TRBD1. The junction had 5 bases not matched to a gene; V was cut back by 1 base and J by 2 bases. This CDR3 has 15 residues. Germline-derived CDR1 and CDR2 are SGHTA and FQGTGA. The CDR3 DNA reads TGTGCCAGCAGCTTAATGCCGACAGGGACCTACGAGCAGTACTTC. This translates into CASSLMPTGTYEQYF.

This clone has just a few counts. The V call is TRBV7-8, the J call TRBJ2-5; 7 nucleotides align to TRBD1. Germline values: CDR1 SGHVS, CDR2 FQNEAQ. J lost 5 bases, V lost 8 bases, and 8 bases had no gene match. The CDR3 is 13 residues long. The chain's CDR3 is CASSAGTEETQYF. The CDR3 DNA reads TGTGCCAGCTCGGCCGGGACAGAGGAGACCCAGTACTTC.

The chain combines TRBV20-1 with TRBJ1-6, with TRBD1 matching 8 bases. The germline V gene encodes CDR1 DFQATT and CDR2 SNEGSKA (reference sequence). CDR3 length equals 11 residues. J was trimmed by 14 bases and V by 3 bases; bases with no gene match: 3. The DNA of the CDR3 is TGCAGTGCTAGTCAGGGGGCCGCCCTCCACTTT. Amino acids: CSASQGAALHF.

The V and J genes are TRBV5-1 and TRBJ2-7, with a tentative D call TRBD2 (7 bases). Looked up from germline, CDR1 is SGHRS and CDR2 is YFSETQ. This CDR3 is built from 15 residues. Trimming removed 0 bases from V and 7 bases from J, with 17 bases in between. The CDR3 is CASSLVSRGAGEQYF. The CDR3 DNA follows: TGCGCCAGCAGCTTGGTCTCCAGGGGAGCGGGAGAGCAGTACTTC.

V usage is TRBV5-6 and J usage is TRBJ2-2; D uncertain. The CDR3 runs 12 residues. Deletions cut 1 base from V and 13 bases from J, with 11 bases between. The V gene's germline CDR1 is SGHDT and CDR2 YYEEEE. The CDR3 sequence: CASSLFRSLLFF. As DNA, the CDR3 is TGTGCCAGCAGCTTGTTCCGATCGTTGCTGTTTTTT.

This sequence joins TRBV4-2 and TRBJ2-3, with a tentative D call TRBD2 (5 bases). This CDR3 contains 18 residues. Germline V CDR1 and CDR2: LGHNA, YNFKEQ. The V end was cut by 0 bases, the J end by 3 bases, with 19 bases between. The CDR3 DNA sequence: TGTGCCAGCAGCCAAGATCTTCCCGGGGTAGCGCGGACAGATACGCAGTATTTT. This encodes CASSQDLPGVARTDTQYF.